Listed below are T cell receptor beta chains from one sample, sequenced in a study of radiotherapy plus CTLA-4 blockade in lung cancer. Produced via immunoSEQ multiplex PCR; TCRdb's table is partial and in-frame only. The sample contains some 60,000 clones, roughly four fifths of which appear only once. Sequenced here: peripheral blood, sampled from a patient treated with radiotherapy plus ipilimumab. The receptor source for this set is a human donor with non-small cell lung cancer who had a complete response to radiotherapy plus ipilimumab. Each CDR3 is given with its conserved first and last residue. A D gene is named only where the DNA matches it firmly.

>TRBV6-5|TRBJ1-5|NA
CASSYSLTGNQPQHF
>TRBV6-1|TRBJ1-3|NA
CASSLGSGGGNTIYF
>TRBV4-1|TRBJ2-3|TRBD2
CASSQRLAASTDTQYF
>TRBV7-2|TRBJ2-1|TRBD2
CASSRTGTSGGSRDEQFF
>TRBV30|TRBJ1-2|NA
CAWNKAARGSGYTF
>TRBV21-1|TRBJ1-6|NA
CASSKALWTGATNSPLHF
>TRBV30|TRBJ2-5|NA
CAWSAVTPGLKWETQYF
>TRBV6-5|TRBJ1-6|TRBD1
CASSPGTGGLPLHF
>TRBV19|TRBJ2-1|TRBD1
CASSISGTGVFF
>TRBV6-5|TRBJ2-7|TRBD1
CASSPDRDYEQYF
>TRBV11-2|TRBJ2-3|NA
CASSPQGDTQYF
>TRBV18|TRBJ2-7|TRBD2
CASSRGLAVESYEQYF
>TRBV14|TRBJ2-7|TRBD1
CASSQDLQTGEYEQYF
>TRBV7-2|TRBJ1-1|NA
CASAKGGTEAFF
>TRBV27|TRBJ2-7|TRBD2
CASSLGTSGRAYEQYF
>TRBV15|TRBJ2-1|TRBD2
CATSREFALSTSGDNEQFF
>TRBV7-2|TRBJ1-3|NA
CASSLDATVSGNTIYF
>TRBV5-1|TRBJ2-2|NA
CASRTGTWSAGELFF
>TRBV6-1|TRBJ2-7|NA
CASSETGKYEQYF
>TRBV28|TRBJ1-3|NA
CASSPTVSSGNTIYF
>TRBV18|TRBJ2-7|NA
CASSPWSDRTITEQYF
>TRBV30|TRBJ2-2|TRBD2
CAWSVGTSKFGELFF
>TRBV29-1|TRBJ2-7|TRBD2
CSAMDSGGPPYEQYF
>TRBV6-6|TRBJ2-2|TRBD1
CASSGRDRATGELFF
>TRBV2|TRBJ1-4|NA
CASRGGRRNEKLFF
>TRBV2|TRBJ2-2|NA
CASSFRLNTGELFF
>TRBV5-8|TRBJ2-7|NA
CASSFARDHEQYF
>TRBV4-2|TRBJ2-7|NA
CASSQQIQDLPPDEQYF
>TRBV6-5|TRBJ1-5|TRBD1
CASSWGQGEDQPQHF
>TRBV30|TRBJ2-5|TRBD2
CAWSAPTSVKETQYF
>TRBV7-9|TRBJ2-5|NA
CASSLTLGAQETQYF
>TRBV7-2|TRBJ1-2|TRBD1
CASSLPGGDLEGYTF
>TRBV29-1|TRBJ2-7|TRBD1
CSGRDSSYEQYF
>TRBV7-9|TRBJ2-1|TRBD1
CASSFQDRGRGNEQFF
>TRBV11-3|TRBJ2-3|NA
CASSLGGSYTDTQYF
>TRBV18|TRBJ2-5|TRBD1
CASSPRTGGLETQYF
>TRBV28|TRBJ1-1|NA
CASRPGRGTEAFF
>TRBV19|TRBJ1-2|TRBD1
CASSRSTGTGALRYTF
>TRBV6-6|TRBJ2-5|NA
CASSRTGGEETQYF
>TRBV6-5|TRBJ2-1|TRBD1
CASRSSGTGKNEQFF
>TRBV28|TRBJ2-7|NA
CASSFGTGSYEQYF
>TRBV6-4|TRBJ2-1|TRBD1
CASSKGTGTGGNEQFF
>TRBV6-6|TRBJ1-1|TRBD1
CASTLGGAGTEAFF
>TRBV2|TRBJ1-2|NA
CASSVTGLLNYGYTF
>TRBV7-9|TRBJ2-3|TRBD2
CASSFSGGAADTQYF
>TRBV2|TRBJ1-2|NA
CASSETGKVYNYGYTF
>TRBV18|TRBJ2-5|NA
CASSPRIEEETQYF
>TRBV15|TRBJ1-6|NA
CATSSGPLGHYNSPLHF